Detailed here is one T cell receptor (beta chain). The target antigen is unknown. V lost 2 bases to trimming and J lost 4 bases, with 15 bases between them. The CDR3 is 17 amino acids. The data were obtained in a study of T cell repertoires in cytomegalovirus infection. Study-wide results and caveats: Carriers of CMV and the relevant HLA type were discriminated by public TCR beta frequency.

TCRdb reanalysed the reads using MiXCR and keeps one entry per CDR3 protein. The sample contains tens of thousands of distinct CDR3 sequences, around 21% of which appear only once. This rearrangement joins TRBV12-3 or TRBV12-4 to TRBJ2-6; possible D gene TRBD1, 6 bases. This sequence originates from a human donor in good health (CMV status not recorded). Some clones in this sample may be carry-over from other donors' samples. Sequenced sample: PBMCs, sequenced either directly or after in vitro stimulation (not recorded which). In DNA form, the CDR3 reads TGTGCCAGCAGTTTACCCAGGGGTTCACGCGGGGCCAACGTCCTGACTTTC. It yields the protein CASSLPRGSRGANVLTF.